The rows below give T cell receptor beta chains drawn from one sample of a study of shared clonotypes between healthy human individuals. Using immunoSEQ multiplex PCR, the repertoire was profiled, and TCRdb retains in-frame clones only, with some absent. The repertoire holds some 900,000 clones, over 75% seen once, with about 1.5% in the top ten. What was sequenced was memory CD4+ T cells sorted from blood. All receptors derive from a young man in good health. Both conserved end residues are part of each CDR3. The D gene is left open where the match is weak. Clone size, where shown, is once, few, many, or a class for clones that have expanded.

abundance | j_gene | d_gene | v_gene | CDR3aa | CDR3nt
- | TRBJ2-3 | - | TRBV6-4 | CASSDRGASTDTQYF | TGTGCCAGCAGTGACCGGGGGGCTAGCACAGATACGCAGTATTTT
few | TRBJ1-1 | - | TRBV30 | CAWSPLGGSMNTEAFF | TGTGCCTGGAGTCCCCTGGGCGGCTCCATGAACACTGAAGCTTTCTTT
- | TRBJ2-7 | - | TRBV7-6 | CASSLFGQGGYEQYF | TGTGCCAGCAGCTTATTTGGCCAGGGTGGCTACGAGCAGTACTTC
- | TRBJ1-2 | TRBD1 | TRBV10-3 | CAISDDRASNYGYTF | TGTGCCATCAGTGACGACAGGGCCTCTAACTATGGCTACACCTTC
- | TRBJ1-2 | TRBD1 | TRBV5-1 | CASSLEGTAKYGYTF | TGCGCCAGCAGCTTGGAGGGGACAGCAAAATATGGCTACACCTTC
- | TRBJ2-2 | - | TRBV6-6 | CASSPSWGATGELFF | TGTGCCAGCAGCCCTTCCTGGGGTGCCACCGGGGAGCTGTTTTTT
- | TRBJ1-1 | - | TRBV9 | CASSVMVNTEAFF | TGTGCCAGCAGCGTCATGGTGAACACTGAAGCTTTCTTT
- | TRBJ1-5 | TRBD1 | TRBV11-2 | CASSIDRDQPQHF | TGTGCCAGCAGCATAGACAGGGATCAGCCCCAGCATTTT
- | TRBJ1-3 | - | TRBV5-1 | CASRSDGGSGNTIYF | TGCGCCAGCAGATCGGACGGTGGCTCTGGAAACACCATATATTTT
few | TRBJ2-7 | TRBD2 | TRBV18 | CASSALAGGRDEQYF | TGTGCCAGCTCCGCCTTAGCGGGGGGCCGCGACGAGCAGTACTTC
- | TRBJ2-7 | - | TRBV9 | CASSPWGASWYEQYF | TGTGCCAGCAGCCCCTGGGGGGCGTCATGGTACGAGCAGTACTTC
once | TRBJ2-7 | TRBD2 | TRBV6-5 | CASSSNRLAGAYEQYF | TGTGCCAGCAGTTCAAACCGACTAGCGGGAGCCTACGAGCAGTACTTC
- | TRBJ2-6 | TRBD2 | TRBV19 | CASSMSPAGVPGANVLTF | TGTGCCAGTAGTATGAGCCCAGCGGGAGTTCCTGGGGCCAACGTCCTGACTTTC
- | TRBJ2-7 | TRBD1 | TRBV27 | CASATGIGYEQYF | TGTGCCAGCGCGACAGGGATCGGCTACGAGCAGTACTTC
- | TRBJ2-7 | TRBD2 | TRBV11-2 | CASSSPGLARHEQYF | TGTGCCAGCAGCTCCCCGGGACTAGCGAGACACGAGCAGTACTTC
- | TRBJ2-5 | - | TRBV14 | CASSQVLFIGAQYF | TGTGCCAGCAGCCAAGTACTTTTCATCGGGGCCCAGTACTTC
- | TRBJ2-7 | - | TRBV11-2 | CASSFSTGDYEQYF | TGTGCCAGCAGCTTCTCCACTGGGGACTACGAGCAGTACTTC
- | TRBJ1-5 | - | TRBV5-5 | CASSLAGKDQPQHF | TGTGCCAGCAGCTTGGCAGGTAAGGATCAGCCCCAGCATTTT
- | TRBJ2-5 | TRBD1 | TRBV9 | CASSFGQGAQETQYF | TGTGCCAGCAGTTTCGGACAGGGGGCTCAAGAGACCCAGTACTTC
- | TRBJ1-1 | TRBD1 | TRBV4-1 | CASSQDLRGTGEAFF | TGCGCCAGCAGCCAAGATCTTCGCGGGACAGGGGAAGCTTTCTTT
- | TRBJ2-5 | - | TRBV6-6 | CASRLTFSQETQYF | TGTGCCAGCAGACTGACATTCAGTCAGGAGACCCAGTACTTC
- | TRBJ1-4 | - | TRBV2 | CASRSQGTNEKLFF | TGTGCCAGCAGATCACAGGGTACTAATGAAAAACTGTTTTTT
- | TRBJ2-5 | - | TRBV5-7 | CASSLFPREETQYF | TGTGCCAGCAGCTTATTCCCCAGGGAAGAGACCCAGTACTTC
- | TRBJ2-7 | - | TRBV29-1 | CSVEGGTEGNEQYF | TGCAGCGTTGAAGGCGGGACAGAAGGTAACGAGCAGTACTTC
- | TRBJ2-1 | TRBD2 | TRBV7-2 | CASSLGTSGKNEQFF | TGTGCCAGCAGCTTAGGGACTAGCGGGAAGAATGAGCAGTTCTTC
once | TRBJ1-6 | TRBD1 | TRBV9 | CASSGGQGRFNSPLHF | TGTGCCAGCAGCGGGGGACAGGGGCGCTTCAATTCACCCCTCCACTTT
- | TRBJ1-2 | - | TRBV5-1 | CASSLGAIYGYTF | TGCGCCAGCAGCTTGGGGGCCATCTATGGCTACACCTTC
- | TRBJ2-5 | - | TRBV5-1 | CASSLNPGGAEETQYF | TGCGCCAGCAGCCTAAACCCAGGGGGGGCAGAAGAGACCCAGTACTTC
- | TRBJ2-1 | - | TRBV9 | CASSRGTFSSYNEQFF | TGTGCCAGCAGCCGCGGGACTTTTAGCTCCTACAATGAGCAGTTCTTC
- | TRBJ2-2 | - | TRBV11-2 | CASSLGLGQGVTGELFF | TGTGCCAGCAGCTTAGGGTTAGGTCAGGGAGTCACCGGGGAGCTGTTTTTT
- | TRBJ2-7 | - | TRBV5-1 | CASSFAGLINYEQYF | TGCGCCAGCAGCTTCGCGGGACTGATAAACTACGAGCAGTACTTC
- | TRBJ2-7 | TRBD1 | TRBV28 | CASSKRQGGVVEQYF | TGTGCCAGCAGTAAACGACAGGGTGGAGTAGTTGAGCAGTACTTC
few | TRBJ1-5 | TRBD1 | TRBV28 | CASRTGTGGGRQPQHF | TGTGCCAGCAGGACCGGGACAGGGGGAGGTCGTCAGCCCCAGCATTTT
- | TRBJ2-2 | - | TRBV2 | CASSEFRANTGELFF | TGTGCCAGCAGTGAGTTCAGGGCCAACACCGGGGAGCTGTTTTTT
- | TRBJ1-6 | - | TRBV30 | CAWSLAVDSPLHF | TGTGCCTGGAGCCTGGCAGTGGATTCACCCCTCCACTTT
- | TRBJ2-5 | - | TRBV15 | CATSRGSAGQETQYF | TGTGCCACCAGCAGAGGTTCGGCAGGACAAGAGACCCAGTACTTC
- | TRBJ2-2 | TRBD2 | TRBV5-1 | CASSYAGENTGELFF | TGCGCCAGCAGCTATGCGGGGGAAAACACCGGGGAGCTGTTTTTT
few | TRBJ2-7 | TRBD1 | TRBV2 | CASTRGRTGVSYEQYF | TGTGCCAGCACCCGAGGGAGGACAGGGGTATCCTACGAGCAGTACTTC
- | TRBJ2-1 | - | TRBV7-9 | CASSLGGANEQFF | TGTGCCAGCAGCTTAGGTGGGGCCAATGAGCAGTTCTTC
few | TRBJ2-7 | - | TRBV28 | CASSPGVGSGSSYEQYF | TGTGCCAGCAGCCCGGGTGTAGGGTCGGGTAGCTCCTACGAGCAGTACTTC
once | TRBJ1-1 | TRBD1 | TRBV2 | CASRGDSMNTEAFF | TGTGCCAGCCGCGGGGACAGCATGAACACTGAAGCTTTCTTT
few | TRBJ2-1 | TRBD2 | TRBV4-1 | CASSQETSGRRSYNEQFF | TGCGCCAGCAGCCAAGAGACTAGCGGGAGACGGTCCTACAATGAGCAGTTCTTC
- | TRBJ1-4 | - | TRBV19 | CASSPTQGSDEKLFF | TGTGCCAGTAGTCCTACACAGGGAAGCGATGAAAAACTGTTTTTT
- | TRBJ2-2 | TRBD2 | TRBV11-2 | CASSRRDYLNTGELFF | TGTGCCAGCAGCCGACGGGACTACCTGAACACCGGGGAGCTGTTTTTT
- | TRBJ1-2 | - | TRBV15 | CATSREGIPTGYGYTF | TGTGCCACCAGCAGAGAAGGGATCCCAACGGGCTATGGCTACACCTTC
- | TRBJ2-4 | - | TRBV20-1 | CSAIPGNIQYF | TGCAGTGCTATTCCGGGAAACATTCAGTACTTC
- | TRBJ2-2 | - | TRBV7-2 | CASSLAGKGVGELFF | TGTGCCAGCAGCTTAGCGGGGAAAGGCGTCGGGGAGCTGTTTTTT
- | TRBJ2-7 | TRBD1 | TRBV6-6 | CASSYTGARREQYF | TGTGCCAGCAGTTACACAGGGGCGCGTCGCGAGCAGTACTTC
- | TRBJ1-1 | TRBD1 | TRBV18 | CASSPVTGGFNTEAFF | TGTGCCAGCTCACCAGTCACAGGGGGGTTCAACACTGAAGCTTTCTTT
- | TRBJ2-3 | TRBD2 | TRBV6-5 | CASSSLGGRSTDTQYF | TGTGCCAGCAGTTCCTTGGGCGGGAGGAGCACAGATACGCAGTATTTT
few | TRBJ1-1 | TRBD1 | TRBV15 | CATSRVRQGRNTEAFF | TGTGCCACCAGCAGAGTACGACAGGGTAGGAACACTGAAGCTTTCTTT
- | TRBJ2-7 | TRBD1 | TRBV2 | CASKGQGAVYEQYF | TGTGCCAGCAAAGGACAGGGGGCAGTCTACGAGCAGTACTTC
- | TRBJ2-3 | - | TRBV4-3 | CASSQEHPGLLSPDTQYF | TGCGCCAGCAGCCAAGAACATCCAGGACTACTATCGCCAGATACGCAGTATTTT
- | TRBJ2-7 | - | TRBV10-3 | CAIRKRETENSYEQYF | TGTGCCATCAGAAAACGGGAGACAGAAAACTCCTACGAGCAGTACTTC
- | TRBJ1-4 | - | TRBV12-5 | CASGPGAGSEKLFF | TGTGCTAGTGGGCCGGGGGCCGGGAGTGAAAAACTGTTTTTT